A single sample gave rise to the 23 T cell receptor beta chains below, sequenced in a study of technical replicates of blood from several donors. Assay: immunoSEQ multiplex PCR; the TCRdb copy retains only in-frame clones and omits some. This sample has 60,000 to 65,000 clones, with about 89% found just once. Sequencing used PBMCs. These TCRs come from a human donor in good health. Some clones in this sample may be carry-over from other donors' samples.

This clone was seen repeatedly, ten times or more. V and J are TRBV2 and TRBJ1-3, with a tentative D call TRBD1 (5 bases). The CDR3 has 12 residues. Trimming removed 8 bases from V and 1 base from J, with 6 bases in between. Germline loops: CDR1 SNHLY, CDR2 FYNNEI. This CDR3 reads CASQGSGNTIYF. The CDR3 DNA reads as TGTGCCAGCCAGGGTTCTGGAAACACCATATATTTT.

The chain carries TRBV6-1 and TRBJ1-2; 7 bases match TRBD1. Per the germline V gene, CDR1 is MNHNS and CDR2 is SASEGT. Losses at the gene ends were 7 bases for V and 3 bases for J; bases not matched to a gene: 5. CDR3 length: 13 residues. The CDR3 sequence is CASKRRGYYGYTF. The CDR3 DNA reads TGTGCCAGCAAGCGCAGGGGGTACTATGGCTACACCTTC.

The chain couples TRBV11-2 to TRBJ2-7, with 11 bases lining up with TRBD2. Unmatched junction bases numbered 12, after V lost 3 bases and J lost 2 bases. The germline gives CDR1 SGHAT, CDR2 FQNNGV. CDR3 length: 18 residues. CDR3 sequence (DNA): TGTGCCAGCAGCTTGAGAGGTACGGGACTAGCGGTTCCCTACGAGCAGTACTTC. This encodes CASSLRGTGLAVPYEQYF.

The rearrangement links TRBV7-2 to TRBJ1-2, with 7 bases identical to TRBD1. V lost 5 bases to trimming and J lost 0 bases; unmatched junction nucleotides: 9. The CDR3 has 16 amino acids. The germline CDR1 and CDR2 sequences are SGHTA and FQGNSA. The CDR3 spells CASSAHTGTANYGYTF. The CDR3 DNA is TGTGCCAGCAGCGCACATACCGGGACAGCTAACTATGGCTACACCTTC.

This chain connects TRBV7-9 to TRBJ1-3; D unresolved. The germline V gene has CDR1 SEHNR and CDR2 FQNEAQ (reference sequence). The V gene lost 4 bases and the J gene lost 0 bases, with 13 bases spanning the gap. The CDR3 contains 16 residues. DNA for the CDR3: TGTGCCAGCAGCTGGTTGGGTGACATCTCTGGAAACACCATATATTTT. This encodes CASSWLGDISGNTIYF. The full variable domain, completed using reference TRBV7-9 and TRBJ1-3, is DTGVSQNPRHKITKRGQNVTFRCDPISEHNRLYWYRQTLGQGPEFLTYFQNEAQLEKSRLLSDRFSAERPKGSFSTLEIQRTEQGDSAMYLCASSWLGDISGNTIYFGEGSWLTVV.

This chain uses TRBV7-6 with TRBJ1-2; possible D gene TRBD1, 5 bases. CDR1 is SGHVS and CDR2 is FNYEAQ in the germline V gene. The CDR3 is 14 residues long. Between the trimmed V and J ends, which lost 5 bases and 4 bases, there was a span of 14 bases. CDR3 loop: CASSPRTQGYGYTF. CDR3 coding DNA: TGTGCCAGCAGCCCCCGGACCCAGGGCTATGGCTACACCTTC.

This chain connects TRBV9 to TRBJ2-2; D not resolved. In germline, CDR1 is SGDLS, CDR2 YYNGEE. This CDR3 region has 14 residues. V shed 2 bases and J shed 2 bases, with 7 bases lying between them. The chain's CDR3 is CASSVYSNTGELFF. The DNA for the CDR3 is TGTGCCAGCAGCGTTTACAGTAACACCGGGGAGCTGTTTTTT.

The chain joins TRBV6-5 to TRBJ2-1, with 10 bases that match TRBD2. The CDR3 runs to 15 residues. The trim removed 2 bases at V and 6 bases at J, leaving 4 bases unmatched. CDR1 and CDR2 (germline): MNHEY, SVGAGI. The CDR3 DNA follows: TGTGCCAGCAGTTACCAGCGGGGGGGCCTCAATGAGCAGTTCTTC. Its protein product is CASSYQRGGLNEQFF.

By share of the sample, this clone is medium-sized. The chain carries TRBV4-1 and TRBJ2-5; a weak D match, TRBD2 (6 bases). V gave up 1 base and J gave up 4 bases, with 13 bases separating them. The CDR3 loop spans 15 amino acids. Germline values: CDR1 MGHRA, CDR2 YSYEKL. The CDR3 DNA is TGCGCCAGCAGCCAAGTTACTAGCAGCTCAGAGACCCAGTACTTC. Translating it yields CASSQVTSSSETQYF.

CDR3 nucleotides: TGTGCCAGCAGCTCCCAGGACAGGGGAGTTGAAAAACTGTTTTTT. Translation: CASSSQDRGVEKLFF. The V and J genes are TRBV5-6 and TRBJ1-4; 9 bases fit TRBD1. Germline trimming cut 3 bases from V and 7 bases from J; bases unmatched to any gene: 7. The CDR3 runs to 15 residues. Germline V CDR1 and CDR2: SGHDT, YYEEEE. Complete variable domain (other parts from reference TRBV5-6 and TRBJ1-4): DAGVTQSPTHLIKTRGQQVTLRCSPKSGHDTVSWYQQALGQGPQFIFQYYEEEERQRGNFPDRFSGHQFPNYSSELNVNALLLGDSALYLCASSSQDRGVEKLFFGSGTQLSVL.

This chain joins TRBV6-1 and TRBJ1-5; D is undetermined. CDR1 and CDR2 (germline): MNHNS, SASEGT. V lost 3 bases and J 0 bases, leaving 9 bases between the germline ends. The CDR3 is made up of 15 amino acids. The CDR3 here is CASSERVYSNQPQHF. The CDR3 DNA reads TGTGCCAGCAGTGAGCGGGTTTATAGCAATCAGCCCCAGCATTTT.

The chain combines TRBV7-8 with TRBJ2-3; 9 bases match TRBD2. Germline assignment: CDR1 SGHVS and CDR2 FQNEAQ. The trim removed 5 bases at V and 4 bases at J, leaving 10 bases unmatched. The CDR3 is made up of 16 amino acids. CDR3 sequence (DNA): TGTGCCAGCAGCCGGACCTACGGGACTAGCCCAGATACGCAGTATTTT. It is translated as CASSRTYGTSPDTQYF.

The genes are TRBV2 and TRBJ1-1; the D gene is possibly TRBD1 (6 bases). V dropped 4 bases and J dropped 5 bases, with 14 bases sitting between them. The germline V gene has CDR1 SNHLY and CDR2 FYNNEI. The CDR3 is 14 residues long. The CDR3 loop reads CASSADSKVTEAFF. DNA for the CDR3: TGTGCCAGCAGTGCGGACAGTAAGGTGACTGAAGCTTTCTTT.

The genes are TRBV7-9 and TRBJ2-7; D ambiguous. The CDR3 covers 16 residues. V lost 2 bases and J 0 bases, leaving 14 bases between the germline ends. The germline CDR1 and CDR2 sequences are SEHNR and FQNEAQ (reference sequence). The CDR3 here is CASSLMGRLGSYEQYF. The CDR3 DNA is TGTGCCAGCAGCTTAATGGGCCGATTAGGCTCCTACGAGCAGTACTTC.

The CDR3 region is CASSPSYEQYF. Here the CDR3 DNA reads TGTGCCAGCAGCCCTTCCTACGAGCAGTACTTC. The chain carries TRBV11-2 and TRBJ2-7, with D unresolved. Germline V gives CDR1 SGHAT, CDR2 FQNNGV. The CDR3 totals 11 residues. The V gene lost 5 bases and the J gene lost 1 base, with 3 bases spanning the gap.

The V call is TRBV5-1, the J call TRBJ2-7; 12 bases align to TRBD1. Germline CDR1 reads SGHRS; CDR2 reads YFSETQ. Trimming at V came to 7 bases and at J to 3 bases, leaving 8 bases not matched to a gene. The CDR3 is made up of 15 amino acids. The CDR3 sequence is CASGPGTGGGYEQYF. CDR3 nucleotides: TGCGCCAGCGGTCCCGGGACAGGGGGCGGCTACGAGCAGTACTTC. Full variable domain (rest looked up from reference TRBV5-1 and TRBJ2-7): KAGVTQTPRYLIKTRGQQVTLSCSPISGHRSVSWYQQTPGQGLQFLFEYFSETQRNKGNFPGRFSGRQFSNSRSEMNVSTLELGDSALYLCASGPGTGGGYEQYFGPGTRLTVT.

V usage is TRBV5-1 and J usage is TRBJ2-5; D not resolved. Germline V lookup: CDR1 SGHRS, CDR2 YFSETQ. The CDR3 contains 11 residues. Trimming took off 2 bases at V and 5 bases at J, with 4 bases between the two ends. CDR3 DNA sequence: TGCGCCAGCAGCTTCCGGGAGACCCAGTACTTC. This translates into CASSFRETQYF.

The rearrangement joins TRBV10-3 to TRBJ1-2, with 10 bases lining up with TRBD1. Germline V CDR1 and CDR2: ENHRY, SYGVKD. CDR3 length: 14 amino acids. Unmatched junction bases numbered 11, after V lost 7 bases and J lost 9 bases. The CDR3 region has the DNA TGTGCCATCACCCCGGGACAGGGGACCGTCCGCTACACCTTC. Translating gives CAITPGQGTVRYTF.

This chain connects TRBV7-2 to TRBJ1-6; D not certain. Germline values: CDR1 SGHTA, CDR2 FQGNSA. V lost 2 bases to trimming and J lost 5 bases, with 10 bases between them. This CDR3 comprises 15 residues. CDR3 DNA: TGTGCCAGCAGCTTACTGCAAGCTGATAATTCACCCCTCCACTTT. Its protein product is CASSLLQADNSPLHF.

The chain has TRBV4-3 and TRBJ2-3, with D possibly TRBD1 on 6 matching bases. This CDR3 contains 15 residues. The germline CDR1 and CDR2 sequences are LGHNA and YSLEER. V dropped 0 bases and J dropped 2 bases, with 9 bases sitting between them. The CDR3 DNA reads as TGCGCCAGCAGCCAAGAAGGACAGAACACAGATACGCAGTATTTT. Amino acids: CASSQEGQNTDTQYF.

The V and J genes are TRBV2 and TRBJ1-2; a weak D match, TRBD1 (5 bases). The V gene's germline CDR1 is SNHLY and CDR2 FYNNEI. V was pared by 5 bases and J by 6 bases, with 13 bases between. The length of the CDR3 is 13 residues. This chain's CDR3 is CASSSEGLNGYTF. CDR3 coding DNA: TGTGCCAGCAGTTCGGAGGGGTTGAATGGCTACACCTTC.

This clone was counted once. The CDR3 bases are TGTGCCAGCAGCCAAAATCGTCGCTCGAGCGGCTACAATGAGCAGTTCTTC. It codes for CASSQNRRSSGYNEQFF. The chain couples TRBV4-2 to TRBJ2-1; possibly TRBD2 for D (5 bases). The CDR3 consists of 17 residues. Trimming cost V 2 bases and J 3 bases, with 17 bases left between them. Germline V CDR1 and CDR2: LGHNA, YNFKEQ.

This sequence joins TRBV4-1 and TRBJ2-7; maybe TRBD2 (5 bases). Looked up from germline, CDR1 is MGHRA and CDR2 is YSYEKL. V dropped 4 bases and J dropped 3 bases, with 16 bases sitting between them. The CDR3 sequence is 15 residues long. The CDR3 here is CASSPPAPRDYEQYF. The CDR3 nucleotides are TGCGCCAGCAGCCCCCCCGCCCCCCGGGACTACGAGCAGTACTTC.